This T cell receptor beta chain derives from a study of cytomegalovirus exposure and HLA in healthy donors. Note on this clone: The antigen is undetermined.

This CDR3 has 13 residues. Germline assignment: CDR1 MNHEY and CDR2 SVGAGI. V was pared by 6 bases and J by 8 bases, with 5 bases of the junction left unmatched. Points from the study as a whole: It has been reported that TCR beta sequences accurately predicted the HLA-A and HLA-B alleles of most subjects.

The PCR ran on 60 Vbeta and 13 Jbeta primers. Here immunoSEQ multiplex PCR was the method, and the copy in TCRdb shows in-frame clones only, minus some. The sample holds approximately 160,000 clones; 80% are singletons and the top ten take roughly 9.7%. This TCR was recovered from a man aged 18 to 35 in good health and CMV-seropositive. The material sequenced was PBMCs. The rearrangement uses TRBV6-5 and TRBJ2-1; 9 bases are shared with TRBD2. Written as DNA, the CDR3 is TGTGCCAGCAGACAGCGGGAGGAGTATGAGCAGTTCTTC. Its protein product is CASRQREEYEQFF.